One sample yielded the 27 T cell receptor beta chains listed below, sequenced in a study of control samples from healthy donors and cancer patients. The data were produced by immunoSEQ multiplex PCR, yet TCRdb's version contains in-frame clones alone and is incomplete. The table lists 100,000 to 120,000 clones, 85% to 90% of them singletons. Material for sequencing was PBMCs. All receptors come from a woman aged 60-70 years with lung cancer.

This chain uses TRBV13 with TRBJ1-5; D is unclear. Germline CDR1 is PRHDT and CDR2 is FYEKMQ (reference sequence). V was pared by 0 bases and J by 4 bases, with 13 bases between. CDR3 length: 16 amino acids. The CDR3 region is CASSLGALGRNQPQHF. CDR3 DNA sequence: TGTGCCAGCAGCTTAGGGGCCCTGGGGAGAAATCAGCCCCAGCATTTT.

This sequence joins TRBV6-5 and TRBJ2-7, with 8 nucleotides matching TRBD1. CDR1 MNHEY and CDR2 SVGAGI come from the germline V gene. Trimming took 2 bases from V and 4 from J; bases not matched to a gene: 10. There are 16 residues in the CDR3. The CDR3, as DNA: TGTGCCAGCAGTTACGCCCGACTCAGGGGGCAGTACGAGCAGTACTTC. This codes for CASSYARLRGQYEQYF.

The V and J genes are TRBV5-5 and TRBJ1-2; 8 bases agree with TRBD1. Germline CDR1 SGHKS, CDR2 YYEKEE (reference sequence). Trimming removed 1 base from V and 6 bases from J; junction bases left unmatched: 5. The CDR3 length is 14 residues. The CDR3 sequence is CASSLLTTGDGYTF. DNA for the CDR3: TGTGCCAGCAGCTTGTTAACGACAGGGGATGGCTACACCTTC.

The V call is TRBV9, the J call TRBJ2-5, with 10 positions matching TRBD2. Germline CDR1 reads SGDLS; CDR2 reads YYNGEE. The ends lost 0 bases at V and 0 bases at J; junction bases unmatched: 8. CDR3 size: 18 residues. CDR3 in amino acids: CASSVGASGSGYQETQYF. CDR3 bases: TGTGCCAGCAGCGTAGGAGCTAGCGGGAGCGGGTACCAAGAGACCCAGTACTTC.

V usage is TRBV5-1 and J usage is TRBJ2-7, with D possibly matching TRBD2 (5 bases). Trimming removed 4 bases at V and 1 base at J, with 12 bases between. The germline gives CDR1 SGHRS, CDR2 YFSETQ. This CDR3 is 14 amino acids long. This chain's CDR3 is CASSPVEGSYEQYF. The CDR3 DNA reads as TGCGCCAGCAGCCCGGTAGAGGGATCCTACGAGCAGTACTTC. The variable domain in full, completed from reference TRBV5-1 and TRBJ2-7, reads KAGVTQTPRYLIKTRGQQVTLSCSPISGHRSVSWYQQTPGQGLQFLFEYFSETQRNKGNFPGRFSGRQFSNSRSEMNVSTLELGDSALYLCASSPVEGSYEQYFGPGTRLTVT.

The chain recombines TRBV28 with TRBJ2-6; tentatively, D is TRBD1 (6 bases). Germline V gene sequence: CDR1 MDHEN, CDR2 SYDVKM. V lost 6 bases and J 0 bases, leaving 9 bases between the germline ends. This CDR3 comprises 15 residues. CDR3 DNA: TGTGCCAGCAGCCGGACAGACTCTGGGGCCAACGTCCTGACTTTC. This gives the protein CASSRTDSGANVLTF.

The chain recombines TRBV7-2 with TRBJ2-3; no firm D call. Germline-derived CDR1 and CDR2 are SGHTA and FQGNSA. This CDR3 has 14 residues. Trimming removed 6 bases from V and 5 bases from J, with 15 bases in between. CDR3 residues: CASSPRMWGDTQYF. DNA of the CDR3: TGTGCCAGCAGTCCCAGGATGTGGGGAGATACGCAGTATTTT.

V is TRBV6-2 or TRBV6-3 and J is TRBJ2-7; D is possibly TRBD2 (6 bases). This CDR3 region has 14 residues. Germline V lookup: CDR1 MNHEY, CDR2 SVGEGT. Trimming shortened V by 4 bases and J by 5 bases, and 15 bases separated the two germline ends. CDR3 in amino acids: CASSFQIRRDEQYF. The DNA of the CDR3 is TGTGCCAGCAGTTTTCAGATCCGGAGGGACGAGCAGTACTTC.

This clone was detected only once. The chain carries TRBV7-6 and TRBJ1-5; no clear D. Germline assignment: CDR1 SGHVS and CDR2 FNYEAQ. Trimming pared 5 bases from V and 0 bases from J, leaving 17 bases between. The CDR3 loop spans 17 amino acids. The CDR3 spells CASSVSGRSDSNQPQHF. DNA of the CDR3: TGTGCCAGCAGCGTTTCTGGGCGGTCCGATAGCAATCAGCCCCAGCATTTT.

The DNA of the CDR3 is TGTGCCTGGAGTACAGGGATCGGGGAGACCCAGTACTTC. Protein: CAWSTGIGETQYF. The chain combines TRBV30 with TRBJ2-5; tentative D call: TRBD1 (6 bases). From germline, CDR1 is GTSNPN and CDR2 SVGIG (reference sequence). This CDR3 has 13 amino acids. Trimming took off 2 bases at V and 5 bases at J, with 12 bases between the two ends.

The chain has TRBV9 and TRBJ2-6, with D perhaps matching TRBD1 (7 bases). Germline V gives CDR1 SGDLS, CDR2 YYNGEE. Trimming cost V 2 bases and J 0 bases, with 21 bases left between them. The CDR3 consists of 20 residues. This chain's CDR3 is CASSVGSGGQRLSGANVLTF. For the CDR3, the DNA is TGTGCCAGCAGCGTGGGATCCGGGGGACAGCGTCTCTCTGGGGCCAACGTCCTGACTTTC.

The gene calls are TRBV12-3 or TRBV12-4 and TRBJ2-5; D unclear. This CDR3 is 13 amino acids long. Trimming stripped 5 bases from V and 4 bases from J, with 11 bases between. DNA for the CDR3: TGTGCCAGCAGTCTGGTCCGCTCAGAGACCCAGTACTTC. Translation: CASSLVRSETQYF.

This chain uses TRBV9 with TRBJ1-5; D is uncertain. V lost 0 bases, J lost 4 bases, and 5 bases lay in between. The CDR3 is made up of 13 amino acids. CDR1 SGDLS and CDR2 YYNGEE come from the germline V gene. CDR3 loop: CASSVEQNQPQHF. For the CDR3, the DNA is TGTGCCAGCAGCGTAGAGCAGAATCAGCCCCAGCATTTT. Variable domain in full (rest from reference TRBV9 and TRBJ1-5): DSGVTQTPKHLITATGQRVTLRCSPRSGDLSVYWYQQSLDQGLQFLIQYYNGEERAKGNILERFSAQQFPDLHSELNLSSLELGDSALYFCASSVEQNQPQHFGDGTRLSIL.

Here the CDR3 DNA reads TGCGCCAGCAGCCAACCATTAACCGGGACAGAGTCCTACGAGCAGTACTTC. Translation: CASSQPLTGTESYEQYF. The chain recombines TRBV4-1 with TRBJ2-7; 7 bases are shared with TRBD1. The V and J ends lost 2 bases and 1 base, in that order; junction bases with no gene match: 11. This CDR3 has 17 amino acids. Germline V gene sequence: CDR1 MGHRA, CDR2 YSYEKL.

V usage is TRBV28 and J usage is TRBJ2-5, with D maybe TRBD1 (5 bases). CDR1 and CDR2 (germline): MDHEN, SYDVKM. This CDR3 is built from 15 residues. V shed 7 bases and J shed 1 base, with 16 bases lying between them. CDR3 sequence reads: CASNGAEPIQETQYF. CDR3 DNA: TGTGCCAGCAATGGGGCGGAGCCGATCCAAGAGACCCAGTACTTC.

The rearrangement joins TRBV7-8 to TRBJ2-7, with 9 bases identical to TRBD2. Germline-derived CDR1 and CDR2 are SGHVS and FQNEAQ. The CDR3 has 16 residues. With 2 bases clipped from V and 5 bases from J, the junction kept 10 bases outside the gene matches. CDR3 nucleotide sequence: TGTGCCAGCAGCTTATCCCTAGCGGGGATCGCCCACGAGCAGTACTTC. Protein: CASSLSLAGIAHEQYF.

V is TRBV5-5 and J is TRBJ1-5, with D unresolved. Between the trimmed V and J ends, which lost 1 base and 9 bases, there was a span of 11 bases. This CDR3 is built from 13 residues. Germline lookup yields CDR1 SGHKS and CDR2 YYEKEE (reference sequence). CDR3 nucleotide sequence: TGTGCCAGCAGCTTGTCTGGGAAGGGGCCCCAGCATTTT. Protein product: CASSLSGKGPQHF.

V gene TRBV7-9 combines with J gene TRBJ1-1; possibly TRBD1 for D (5 bases). V lost 1 base and J 1 base, leaving 7 bases between the germline ends. This CDR3 region has 14 residues. Looked up from germline, CDR1 is SEHNR and CDR2 is FQNEAQ (reference sequence). The CDR3 spells CASSLVGQNTEAFF. DNA for the CDR3: TGTGCCAGCAGCTTAGTAGGACAGAACACTGAAGCTTTCTTT.

A remark on this clone: Other DNA variants within this sample encode the same CDR3. The chain has TRBV3-1 (or the pseudogene TRBV3-2) and TRBJ2-5, with 13 bases matching TRBD2. V shed 3 bases and J 2 bases; nucleotides not matched to a gene: 3. This CDR3 spans 16 amino acids. Looked up from germline, CDR1 is LGHDT and CDR2 is YNNKEL (reference sequence). CDR3 in DNA: TGTGCCAGCAGCCAGGGACTAGCGGGGTATCAAGAGACCCAGTACTTC. Its translation: CASSQGLAGYQETQYF.

This chain uses TRBV3-1 (or the pseudogene TRBV3-2) with TRBJ2-7; D is unclear. Per germline, CDR1 LGHDT and CDR2 YNNKEL (reference sequence). CDR3 size: 11 residues. Trimming took 8 bases from V and 0 from J, leaving 5 bases between them. The chain's CDR3 is CASGRSYEQYF. CDR3 nucleotide sequence: TGTGCCAGCGGGCGCTCCTACGAGCAGTACTTC.

V is TRBV12-5 and J is TRBJ2-4; either TRBD1 or TRBD2 may fit D (5 bases each). With 3 bases removed from V and 11 bases from J, the gap between germline ends came to 11 bases. There are 12 residues in the CDR3. The V gene's germline CDR1 is LGHNT and CDR2 FRNRAP. The CDR3 loop is CASGFSRGLQYF. CDR3 in DNA: TGTGCTAGTGGTTTTTCGAGGGGACTTCAGTACTTC.

J is TRBJ1-2 and V is TRBV5-1; TRBD1 matches 7 bases. With V trimmed by 3 bases and J by 4 bases, 9 bases remained unmatched. CDR1 is SGHRS, CDR2 YFSETQ, per germline. CDR3 size: 15 residues. CDR3 DNA: TGCGCCAGCAGCTACACAGGGGCGCCTGTCTATGGCTACACCTTC. Translated, it gives CASSYTGAPVYGYTF. Together with reference TRBV5-1 and TRBJ1-2, the CDR3 gives the full variable domain: KAGVTQTPRYLIKTRGQQVTLSCSPISGHRSVSWYQQTPGQGLQFLFEYFSETQRNKGNFPGRFSGRQFSNSRSEMNVSTLELGDSALYLCASSYTGAPVYGYTFGSGTRLTVV.

This chain links TRBV2 with TRBJ1-4; TRBD1 is a possible D gene (5 bases). The CDR3 extends over 15 amino acids. V was shortened by 4 bases and J by 5 bases, with 14 bases between the two germline ends. Per the germline V gene, CDR1 is SNHLY and CDR2 is FYNNEI. CDR3 bases: TGTGCCAGCAGTGTACAGGCGAATTTCAATGAAAAACTGTTTTTT. This gives the protein CASSVQANFNEKLFF.

Concerning this clone itself: The identical CDR3 is also encoded by other nucleotide sequences in the sample. This sequence joins TRBV18 and TRBJ2-7, with D possibly matching TRBD2 (6 bases). The V gene lost 3 bases and the J gene lost 2 bases, with 11 bases spanning the gap. The CDR3 has 14 residues. Germline CDR1 and CDR2: KGHSH and LQKENI. CDR3 in amino acids: CASSPGRGPYEQYF. The CDR3 nucleotides read TGTGCCAGCTCACCCGGGCGGGGACCCTACGAGCAGTACTTC.

The chain combines TRBV3-1 (or the pseudogene TRBV3-2) with TRBJ1-2; no clear D gene. There are 13 residues in the CDR3. Germline V CDR1 and CDR2: LGHDT, YNNKEL (reference sequence). Trimming removed 1 base at V and 1 base at J, with 4 bases between. The CDR3 is CASSQADNYGYTF. As DNA, the CDR3 is TGTGCCAGCAGCCAAGCAGATAACTATGGCTACACCTTC.

This chain links TRBV12-3 or TRBV12-4 with TRBJ1-2; no clear D gene. V shed 4 bases and J shed 3 bases, with 6 bases lying between them. The CDR3 is 12 residues long. The CDR3 protein is CASSSLYYGYTF. In nucleotides, the CDR3 is TGTGCCAGCAGTTCCCTTTACTATGGCTACACCTTC.

This clone was seen more than once but under ten times. CDR3 protein: CASSQKKPGANVLTF. CDR3 in DNA: TGTGCCAGCAGCCAAAAAAAGCCTGGGGCCAACGTCCTGACTTTC. The chain combines TRBV3-1 (or the pseudogene TRBV3-2) with TRBJ2-6; D uncertain. This CDR3 region has 15 residues. V was pared by 2 bases and J by 2 bases, with 7 bases between. Germline loops: CDR1 LGHDT, CDR2 YNNKEL (reference sequence).